This T cell receptor (beta chain) was sequenced in a study of blood T cell repertoires in COVID-19. Study-wide background: The study drew acute and convalescent COVID-19 samples from the United States, Italy and Spain. The cDNA or gDNA used as material had been derived from T cells, B-cell-depleted T cells, or PBMCs.

Only in-frame clones appear in the TCRdb table, and some are missing; sequencing was by immunoSEQ multiplex PCR. In the table there are about 140,000 clones, 75% to 80% of which are singletons. Germline CDR1 LNHDA, CDR2 SQIVND (reference sequence). The J segment lost 6 bases and the V segment lost 5 bases, leaving 4 bases of the junction unmatched. The CDR3 spans 14 residues. The sequence came from a woman aged 50 to 65 with active or convalescent COVID-19. The chain has TRBV19 and TRBJ2-1; 10 nucleotides align to TRBD2. Sequenced input: peripheral blood. The CDR3 coding sequence is TGTGCCAGTAGTTATAGCGGGGGGATCAATGAGCAGTTCTTC. Translation gives CASSYSGGINEQFF.